This TCR beta chain was observed in a study of T cell repertoires in cytomegalovirus infection. TCRdb passed the reads through MiXCR, listing each CDR3 protein once. The sample shows some 800,000 distinct CDR3 sequences, about 31% of them seen only once. The CDR3 is 16 amino acids. V was pared by 0 bases and J by 0 bases, with 9 bases between. Germline CDR1 LGHNA, CDR2 YSLEER. For this clonotype: Its specificity is not known.

The TCR sequence derives from a human donor in good health (CMV status not recorded). Some clones in this sample may be carry-over from other donors' samples. Sample: cultured CD8+ T cells from PBMCs, taken from culture after CMV antigen stimulation. The rearrangement joins TRBV4-3 to TRBJ2-1, with D possibly being TRBD2 (6 bases). The CDR3 sequence is CASSQDRGSSYNEQFF. CDR3 nucleotide sequence: TGCGCCAGCAGCCAAGATCGGGGGTCCTCCTACAATGAGCAGTTCTTC.